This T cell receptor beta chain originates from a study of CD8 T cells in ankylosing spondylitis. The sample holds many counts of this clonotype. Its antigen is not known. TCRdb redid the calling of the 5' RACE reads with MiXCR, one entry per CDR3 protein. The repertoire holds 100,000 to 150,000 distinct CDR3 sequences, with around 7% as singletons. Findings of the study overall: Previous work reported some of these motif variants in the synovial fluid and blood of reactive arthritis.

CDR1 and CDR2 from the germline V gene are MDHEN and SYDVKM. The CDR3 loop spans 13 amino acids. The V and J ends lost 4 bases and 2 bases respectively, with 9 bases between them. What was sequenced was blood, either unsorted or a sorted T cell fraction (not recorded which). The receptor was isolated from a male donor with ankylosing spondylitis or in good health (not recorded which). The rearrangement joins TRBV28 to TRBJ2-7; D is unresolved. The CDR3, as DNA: TGTGCCAGCAGTTCGAACACCCCCTACGAGCAGTACTTC. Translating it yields CASSSNTPYEQYF.